This paragraph covers one T cell receptor (beta chain) sequence. What it recognizes is unknown. It was healthy bone marrow donors who served as donors. V was cut by 3 bases and J by 7 bases, with 9 bases left in between. In germline, CDR1 is LGHNT, CDR2 FRNRAP. The CDR3 sequence is 13 residues long. The sample is drawn from a study of cytomegalovirus exposure and HLA in healthy donors. Turning to the study itself: Unique TCR beta sequences numbering about 100 million came from around 180 million T cells in an earlier analysis.

Study-wide points: With later analysis, a missense DCLRE1C variant became linked to TCR beta V- and J-gene trimming. Across donors, sequencing depth was assumed by presence/absence analyses to be roughly uniform.

PCR primers comprised 60 Vbeta and 13 Jbeta primers. Clones were read by immunoSEQ multiplex PCR, and TCRdb kept only the in-frame ones, dropping some. The table records approximately 170,000 clones, approximately 85% of them present only once. Sequencing used PBMCs. This clonotype originated in a man younger than 45 in good health and CMV-seropositive. V gene TRBV12-5 combines with J gene TRBJ2-2; a weak D match, TRBD1 (5 bases). CDR3 sequence: CASGLGDIGELFF. The CDR3 nucleotides are TGTGCTAGTGGTTTAGGGGATATCGGGGAGCTGTTTTTT.